The 9 T cell receptor beta chains below were found in one sample sequenced in a study of control samples from healthy donors and cancer patients. The method was immunoSEQ multiplex PCR; TCRdb's version includes in-frame clones alone and lacks a portion of them. The repertoire includes around 190,000 clones, around nine tenths of them detected once, and more than 1.3% sits in the top ten. The specimen sequenced was blood. The source of these receptors is a man aged 25-40 years in good health.

The V call is TRBV6-5, the J call TRBJ1-1, with D perhaps TRBD1 (6 bases). Germline loops: CDR1 MNHEY, CDR2 SVGAGI. The CDR3 sequence is 14 residues long. V lost 6 bases, J lost 5 bases, and 16 bases lay in between. The CDR3 is CASSIQGVWTEAFF. As DNA, the CDR3 is TGTGCCAGCAGCATACAGGGAGTGTGGACTGAAGCTTTCTTT.

V and J are TRBV9 and TRBJ1-2; no firm D call. Germline CDR1 SGDLS, CDR2 YYNGEE. V was trimmed by 0 bases and J by 1 base, leaving 7 bases between them. The CDR3 is made up of 14 amino acids. CDR3 DNA sequence: TGTGCCAGCAGCGTAGGTCAGGATAACTATGGCTACACCTTC. It yields the protein CASSVGQDNYGYTF.

This chain connects TRBV7-9 to TRBJ2-1, with 9 positions matching TRBD2. There are 17 residues in the CDR3. After removal of 2 bases from V and 4 bases from J, the junction contained 9 bases not matched to a gene. Germline CDR1 and CDR2: SEHNR and FQNEAQ (reference sequence). The CDR3 is CASSLRSSGNPYNEQFF. The CDR3 DNA reads as TGTGCCAGCAGCTTACGGTCTAGCGGGAACCCTTACAATGAGCAGTTCTTC.

The chain links TRBV7-2 to TRBJ1-1; D is unclear. The CDR3 loop spans 13 amino acids. The germline V gene encodes CDR1 SGHTA and CDR2 FQGNSA. V dropped 3 bases and J dropped 0 bases, with 5 bases sitting between them. The CDR3 DNA reads as TGTGCCAGCAGCTTTGCGGTGAACACTGAAGCTTTCTTT. It is translated as CASSFAVNTEAFF.

This chain uses TRBV4-1 with TRBJ1-1, with unresolved D. The ends were cut back, 6 bases at V and 1 base at J, with 9 bases in the middle. CDR1 and CDR2 (germline): MGHRA, YSYEKL. This CDR3 is 13 amino acids long. This chain's CDR3 is CASSRTGNTEAFF. Written as DNA, the CDR3 is TGCGCCAGCAGTCGGACGGGGAACACTGAAGCTTTCTTT.

The genes are TRBV6-5 and TRBJ2-7, with 7 bases identical to TRBD2. The CDR3 consists of 14 residues. Germline V CDR1 and CDR2: MNHEY, SVGAGI. The J segment lost 5 bases and the V segment lost 6 bases, leaving 10 bases of the junction unmatched. The CDR3 protein is CASSPRVGGDEQYF. Written as DNA, the CDR3 is TGTGCCAGCAGCCCCAGGGTGGGGGGGGACGAGCAGTACTTC.

The genes are TRBV4-2 and TRBJ2-1; tentatively, D is TRBD2 (5 bases). CDR3 length: 17 residues. The germline V gene has CDR1 LGHNA and CDR2 YNFKEQ. V was cut by 0 bases and J by 8 bases, with 20 bases left in between. The CDR3 region has the DNA TGTGCCAGCAGCCAAGAAGTATCAGGAGGAATTTGGGATGAGCAGTTCTTC. Translating it yields CASSQEVSGGIWDEQFF.

The chain carries TRBV5-5 and TRBJ1-6, with a possible D match to TRBD1 (6 bases). The CDR3 covers 15 residues. Germline lookup yields CDR1 SGHKS and CDR2 YYEKEE (reference sequence). V was trimmed by 1 base and J by 7 bases, leaving 12 bases between them. The chain's CDR3 is CASSLYRVGNSPLHF. In DNA, the CDR3 is TGTGCCAGCAGCTTGTACAGGGTGGGAAATTCACCCCTCCACTTT.

The count of this clone is one. This rearrangement joins TRBV27 to TRBJ2-3; tentative D call: TRBD1 (7 bases). Germline V gives CDR1 MNHEY, CDR2 SMNVEV (reference sequence). This CDR3 region has 16 residues. V was clipped by 6 bases and J by 1 base, with 17 bases between them. In DNA form, the CDR3 reads TGTGCCAGCAGCCGCGGGACAGTAACAGGCACAGATACGCAGTATTTT. Protein sequence: CASSRGTVTGTDTQYF.